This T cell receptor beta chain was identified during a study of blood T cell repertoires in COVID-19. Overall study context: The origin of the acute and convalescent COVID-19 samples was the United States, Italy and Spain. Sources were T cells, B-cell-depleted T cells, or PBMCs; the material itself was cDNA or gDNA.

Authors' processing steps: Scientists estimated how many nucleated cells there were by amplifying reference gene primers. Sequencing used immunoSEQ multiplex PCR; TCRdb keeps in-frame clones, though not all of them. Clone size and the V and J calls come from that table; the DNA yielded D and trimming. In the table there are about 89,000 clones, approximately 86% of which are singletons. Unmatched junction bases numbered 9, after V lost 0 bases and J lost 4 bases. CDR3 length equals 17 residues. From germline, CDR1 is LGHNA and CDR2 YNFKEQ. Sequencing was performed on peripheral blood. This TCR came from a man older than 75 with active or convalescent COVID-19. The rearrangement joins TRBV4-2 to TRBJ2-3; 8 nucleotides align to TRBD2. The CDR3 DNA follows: TGTGCCAGCAGCCAAGATTCGGCGGGAGGAGGCGCAGATACGCAGTATTTT. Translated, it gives CASSQDSAGGGADTQYF.